This is a list of T cell receptor beta chains from one sample in a study of T cells in Graves' hyperthyroidism and ophthalmopathy. TCRdb redid the calling of the multiplex PCR reads with MiXCR, one entry per CDR3 protein. This table has about 280,000 distinct CDR3 sequences, around a quarter appearing once. The sample was blood. These receptors all stem from a man aged 40-49 years with Graves' hyperthyroidism that later progressed to Graves' ophthalmopathy. CDR3s include the opening cysteine and the closing phenylalanine or tryptophan. D genes are given only for firm matches. Size tells how often a clone was seen (once, few, many) or the class of an expanded clone, and some rows leave it out.

TRBV12-3/TRBV12-4	NA	14	NA	TRBJ2-2	CASSPLGPAGELFF	TGTGCCAGCAGCCCCCTAGGGCCCGCCGGGGAGCTGTTTTTT
TRBV12-3/TRBV12-4	TRBD1	14	many	TRBJ2-4	CASTRQGVKNIQYF	TGTGCCAGCACACGACAGGGGGTCAAAAACATTCAGTACTTC
TRBV28	NA	16	many	TRBJ1-5	CASSPIGVKSGQPQHF	TGTGCCAGCAGTCCCATCGGAGTGAAATCGGGGCAGCCCCAGCATTTT
TRBV12-3/TRBV12-4	TRBD2	12	many	TRBJ2-3	CASSYGTSAQYF	TGTGCCAGCAGTTATGGGACTAGCGCGCAGTATTTT
TRBV19	NA	13	many	TRBJ1-5	CASSMGRHQPQHF	TGTGCCAGTAGTATGGGCCGGCATCAGCCCCAGCATTTT
TRBV20-1	NA	14	many	TRBJ2-2	CSAITELDTGELFF	TGCAGTGCTATAACAGAGCTTGACACCGGGGAGCTGTTTTTT
TRBV24-1	TRBD1	14	NA	TRBJ1-1	CATSAGQGNTEAFF	TGTGCCACCTCGGCGGGACAGGGGAACACTGAAGCTTTCTTT
TRBV20-1	NA	13	many	TRBJ2-5	CSASRSEQETQYF	TGCAGTGCTAGTAGGTCAGAGCAAGAGACCCAGTACTTC
TRBV2	NA	10	many	TRBJ2-5	CASSKETQYF	TGTGCCAGCTCCAAAGAGACCCAGTACTTC
TRBV6-5	TRBD1	13	many	TRBJ1-2	CASRLTGHYGYTF	TGTGCCAGCCGCTTGACAGGGCACTATGGCTACACCTTC
TRBV28	NA	11	NA	TRBJ2-7	CASRNSREQYF	TGTGCCAGCAGAAATAGCAGGGAGCAGTACTTC
TRBV20-1	TRBD1	17	NA	TRBJ1-5	CSASGSDRALSNQPQHF	TGCAGTGCTAGCGGGTCGGACAGGGCCCTTAGCAATCAGCCCCAGCATTTT